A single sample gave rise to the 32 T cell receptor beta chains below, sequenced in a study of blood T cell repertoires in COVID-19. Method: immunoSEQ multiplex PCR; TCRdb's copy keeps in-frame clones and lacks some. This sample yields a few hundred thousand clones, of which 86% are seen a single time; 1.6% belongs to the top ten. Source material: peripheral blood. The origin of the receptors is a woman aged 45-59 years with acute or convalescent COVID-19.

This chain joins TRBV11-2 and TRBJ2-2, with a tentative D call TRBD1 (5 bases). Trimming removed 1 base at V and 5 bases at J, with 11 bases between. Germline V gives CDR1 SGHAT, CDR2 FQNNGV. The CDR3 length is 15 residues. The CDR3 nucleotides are TGTGCCAGCAGCTTAGGACAGATCGCAACCGGGGAGCTGTTTTTT. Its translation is CASSLGQIATGELFF.

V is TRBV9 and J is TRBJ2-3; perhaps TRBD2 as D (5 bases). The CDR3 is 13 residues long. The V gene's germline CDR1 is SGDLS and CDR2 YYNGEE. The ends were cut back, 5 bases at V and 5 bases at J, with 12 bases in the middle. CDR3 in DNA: TGTGCCAGCAGTTCCTCGCGGGTAGATACGCAGTATTTT. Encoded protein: CASSSSRVDTQYF.

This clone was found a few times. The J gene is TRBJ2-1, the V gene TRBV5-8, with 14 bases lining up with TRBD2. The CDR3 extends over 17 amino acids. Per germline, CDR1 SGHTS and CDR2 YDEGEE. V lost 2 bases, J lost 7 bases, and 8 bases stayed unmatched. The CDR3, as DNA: TGTGCCAGCAGCTTCTTAGGAGGGACTAGCGGGAGAAATGAGCAGTTCTTC. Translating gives CASSFLGGTSGRNEQFF.

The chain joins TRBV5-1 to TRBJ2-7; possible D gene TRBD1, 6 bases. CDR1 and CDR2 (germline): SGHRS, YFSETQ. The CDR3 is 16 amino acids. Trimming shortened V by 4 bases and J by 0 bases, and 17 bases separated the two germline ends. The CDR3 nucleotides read TGCGCCAGCAGCCGTACGGCCGGACAGAACTCCTACGAGCAGTACTTC. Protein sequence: CASSRTAGQNSYEQYF.

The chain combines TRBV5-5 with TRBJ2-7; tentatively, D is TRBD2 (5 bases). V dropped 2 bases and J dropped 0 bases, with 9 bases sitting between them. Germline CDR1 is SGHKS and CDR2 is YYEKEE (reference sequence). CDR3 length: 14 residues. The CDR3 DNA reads TGTGCCAGCAGCTTTTTGAGGGCCTCCTACGAGCAGTACTTC. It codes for CASSFLRASYEQYF. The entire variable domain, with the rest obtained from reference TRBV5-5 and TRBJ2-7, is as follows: DAGVTQSPTHLIKTRGQQVTLRCSPISGHKSVSWYQQVLGQGPQFIFQYYEKEERGRGNFPDRFSARQFPNYSSELNVNALLLGDSALYLCASSFLRASYEQYFGPGTRLTVT.

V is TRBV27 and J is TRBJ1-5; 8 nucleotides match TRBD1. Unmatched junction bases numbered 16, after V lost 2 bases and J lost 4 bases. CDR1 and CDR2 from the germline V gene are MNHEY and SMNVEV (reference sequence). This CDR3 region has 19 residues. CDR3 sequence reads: CASSLVYPGQGGWNQPQHF. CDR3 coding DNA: TGTGCCAGCAGTTTAGTCTATCCTGGACAGGGAGGATGGAATCAGCCCCAGCATTTT.

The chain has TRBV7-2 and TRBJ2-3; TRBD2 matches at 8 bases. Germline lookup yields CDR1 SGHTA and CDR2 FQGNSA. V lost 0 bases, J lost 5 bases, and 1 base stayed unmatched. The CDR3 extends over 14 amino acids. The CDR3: CASSLAGGGDTQYF. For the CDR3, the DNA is TGTGCCAGCAGCTTAGCCGGGGGGGGAGATACGCAGTATTTT.

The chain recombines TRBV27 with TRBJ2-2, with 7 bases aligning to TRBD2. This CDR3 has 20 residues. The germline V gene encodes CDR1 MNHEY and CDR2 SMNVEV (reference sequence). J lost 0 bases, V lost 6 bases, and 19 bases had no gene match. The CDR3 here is CASRPSYPSSGLTNTGELFF. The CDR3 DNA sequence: TGTGCCAGCAGACCTAGTTACCCATCTAGCGGCCTTACGAACACCGGGGAGCTGTTTTTT.

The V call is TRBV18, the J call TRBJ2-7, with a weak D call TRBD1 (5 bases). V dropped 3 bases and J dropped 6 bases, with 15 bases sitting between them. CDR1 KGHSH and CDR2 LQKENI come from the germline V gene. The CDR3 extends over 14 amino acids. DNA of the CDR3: TGTGCCAGCTCACCTTTGGGGCGCGTGGGCGAGCAGTACTTC. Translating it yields CASSPLGRVGEQYF.

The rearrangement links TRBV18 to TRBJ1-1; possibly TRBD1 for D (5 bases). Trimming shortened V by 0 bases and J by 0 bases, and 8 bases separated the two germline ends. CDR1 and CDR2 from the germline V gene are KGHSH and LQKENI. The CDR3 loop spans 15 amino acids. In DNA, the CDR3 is TGTGCCAGCTCACCACCCGGGACTTTGAACACTGAAGCTTTCTTT. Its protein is CASSPPGTLNTEAFF.

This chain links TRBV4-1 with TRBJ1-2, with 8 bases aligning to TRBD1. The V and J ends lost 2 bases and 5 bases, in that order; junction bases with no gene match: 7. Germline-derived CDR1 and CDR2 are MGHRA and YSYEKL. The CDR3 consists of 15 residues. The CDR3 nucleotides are TGCGCCAGCAGCCAACTGGACAGGGAGGAGTATGGCTACACCTTC. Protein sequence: CASSQLDREEYGYTF.

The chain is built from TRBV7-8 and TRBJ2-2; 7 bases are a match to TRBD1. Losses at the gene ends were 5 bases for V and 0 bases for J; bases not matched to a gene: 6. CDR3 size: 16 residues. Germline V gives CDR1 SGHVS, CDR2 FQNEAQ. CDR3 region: CASSNRGRSNTGELFF. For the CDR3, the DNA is TGTGCCAGCAGCAACAGGGGACGGTCGAACACCGGGGAGCTGTTTTTT.

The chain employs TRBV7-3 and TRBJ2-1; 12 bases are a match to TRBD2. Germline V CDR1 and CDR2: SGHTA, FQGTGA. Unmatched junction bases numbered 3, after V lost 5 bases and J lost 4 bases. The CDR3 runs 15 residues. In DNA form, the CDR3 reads TGTGCCAGCAGCCCGGGACTAGCGGGTTACAATGAGCAGTTCTTC. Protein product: CASSPGLAGYNEQFF.

The CDR3 DNA follows: TGTGCCAGCAGCGTAGCACCCCCCACTAGCGGCCTCTCCTACGAGCAGTACTTC. Translation: CASSVAPPTSGLSYEQYF. The chain combines TRBV9 with TRBJ2-7, with 8 bases matching TRBD2. Trimming took 0 bases from V and 0 from J; bases not matched to a gene: 11. The CDR3 totals 18 residues. The V gene's germline CDR1 is SGDLS and CDR2 YYNGEE.

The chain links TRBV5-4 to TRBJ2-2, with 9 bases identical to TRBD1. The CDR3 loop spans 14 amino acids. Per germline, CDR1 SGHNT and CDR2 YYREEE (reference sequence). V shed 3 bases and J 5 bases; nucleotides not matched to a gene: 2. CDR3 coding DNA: TGTGCCAGCAGCTGGGGGACAGGGACCGGGGAGCTGTTTTTT. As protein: CASSWGTGTGELFF.

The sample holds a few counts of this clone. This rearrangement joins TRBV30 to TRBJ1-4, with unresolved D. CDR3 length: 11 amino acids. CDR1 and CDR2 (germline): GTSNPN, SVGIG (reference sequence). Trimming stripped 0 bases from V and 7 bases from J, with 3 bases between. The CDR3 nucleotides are TGTGCCTGGAGTGTCCTTGAAAAACTGTTTTTT. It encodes CAWSVLEKLFF. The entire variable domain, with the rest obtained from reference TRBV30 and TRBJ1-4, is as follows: SQTIHQWPATLVQPVGSPLSLECTVEGTSNPNLYWYRQAAGRGLQLLFYSVGIGQISSEVPQNLSASRPQDRQFILSSKKLLLSDSGFYLCAWSVLEKLFFGSGTQLSVL.

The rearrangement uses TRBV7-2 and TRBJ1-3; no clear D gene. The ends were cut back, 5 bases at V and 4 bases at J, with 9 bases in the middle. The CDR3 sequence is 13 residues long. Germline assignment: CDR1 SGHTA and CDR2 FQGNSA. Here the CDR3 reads CASSVFEGNTIYF. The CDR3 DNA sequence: TGTGCCAGCAGCGTTTTTGAGGGAAACACCATATATTTT.

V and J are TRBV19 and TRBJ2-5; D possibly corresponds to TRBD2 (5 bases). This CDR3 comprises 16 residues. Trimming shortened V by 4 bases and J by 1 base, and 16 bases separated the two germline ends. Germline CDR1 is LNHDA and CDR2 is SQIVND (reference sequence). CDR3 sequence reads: CASSNDLRSGQETQYF. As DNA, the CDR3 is TGTGCCAGTAGTAACGACCTCAGAAGCGGCCAAGAGACCCAGTACTTC. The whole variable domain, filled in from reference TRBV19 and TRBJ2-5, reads DGGITQSPKYLFRKEGQNVTLSCEQNLNHDAMYWYRQDPGQGLRLIYYSQIVNDFQKGDIAEGYSVSREKKESFPLTVTSAQKNPTAFYLCASSNDLRSGQETQYFGPGTRLLVL.

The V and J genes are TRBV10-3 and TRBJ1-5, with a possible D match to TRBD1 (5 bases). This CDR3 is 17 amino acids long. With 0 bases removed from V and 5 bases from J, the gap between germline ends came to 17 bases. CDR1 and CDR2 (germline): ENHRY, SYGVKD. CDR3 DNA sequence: TGTGCCATCAGTGAGTCGGGGCAGGGTAATGGCGATCAGCCCCAGCATTTT. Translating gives CAISESGQGNGDQPQHF.

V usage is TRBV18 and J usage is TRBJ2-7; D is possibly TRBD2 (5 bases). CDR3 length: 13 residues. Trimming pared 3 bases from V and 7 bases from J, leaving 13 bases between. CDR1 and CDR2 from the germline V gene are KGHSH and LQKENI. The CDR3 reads CASSPERVGEQYF. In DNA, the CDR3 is TGTGCCAGCTCACCCGAGAGGGTAGGGGAGCAGTACTTC.

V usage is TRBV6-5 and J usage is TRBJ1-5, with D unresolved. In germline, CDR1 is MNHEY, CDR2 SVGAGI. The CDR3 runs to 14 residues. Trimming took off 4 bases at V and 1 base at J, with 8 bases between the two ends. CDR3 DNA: TGTGCCAGCAGTTTGAACCGGAGCAATCAGCCCCAGCATTTT. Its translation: CASSLNRSNQPQHF.

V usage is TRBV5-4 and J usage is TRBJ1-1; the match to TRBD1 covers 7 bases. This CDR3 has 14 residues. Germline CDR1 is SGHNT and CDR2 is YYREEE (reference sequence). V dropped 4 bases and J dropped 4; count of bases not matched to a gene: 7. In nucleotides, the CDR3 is TGTGCCAGCAGCCCCGTTGCAGGGGGCACTGAAGCTTTCTTT. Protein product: CASSPVAGGTEAFF.

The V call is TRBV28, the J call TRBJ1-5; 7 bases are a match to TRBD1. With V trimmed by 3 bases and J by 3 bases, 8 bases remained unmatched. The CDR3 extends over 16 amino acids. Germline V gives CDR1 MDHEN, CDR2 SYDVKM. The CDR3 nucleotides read TGTGCCAGCAGTTTCCGGACAGGCGCTACCAATCAGCCCCAGCATTTT. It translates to CASSFRTGATNQPQHF.

CDR3 in amino acids: CASSWDRDQPQHF. As DNA, the CDR3 is TGCGCCAGCAGCTGGGACAGGGACCAGCCCCAGCATTTT. The chain joins TRBV5-1 to TRBJ1-5; 9 nucleotides agree with TRBD1. From germline, CDR1 is SGHRS and CDR2 YFSETQ. V lost 3 bases to trimming and J lost 7 bases; unmatched junction nucleotides: 2. This CDR3 spans 13 amino acids.

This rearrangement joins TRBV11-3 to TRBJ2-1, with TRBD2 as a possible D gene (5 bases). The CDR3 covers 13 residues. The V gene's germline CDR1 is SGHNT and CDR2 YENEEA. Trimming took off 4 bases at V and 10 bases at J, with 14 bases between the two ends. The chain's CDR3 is CASSSRRGPEQFF. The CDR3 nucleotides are TGTGCCAGCAGCTCCCGTAGAGGGCCCGAGCAGTTCTTC. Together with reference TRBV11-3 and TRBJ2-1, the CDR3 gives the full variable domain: EAGVVQSPRYKIIEKKQPVAFWCNPISGHNTLYWYLQNLGQGPELLIRYENEEAVDDSQLPKDRFSAERLKGVDSTLKIQPAELGDSAVYLCASSSRRGPEQFFGPGTRLTVL.

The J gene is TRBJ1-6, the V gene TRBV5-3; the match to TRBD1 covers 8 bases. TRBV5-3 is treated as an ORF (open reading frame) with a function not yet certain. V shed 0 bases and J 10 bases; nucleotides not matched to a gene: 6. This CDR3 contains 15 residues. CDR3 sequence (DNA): TGTGCCAGAAGCTTGGAGGCAGGGGGCCAGTCACCCCTCCACTTT. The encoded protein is CARSLEAGGQSPLHF.

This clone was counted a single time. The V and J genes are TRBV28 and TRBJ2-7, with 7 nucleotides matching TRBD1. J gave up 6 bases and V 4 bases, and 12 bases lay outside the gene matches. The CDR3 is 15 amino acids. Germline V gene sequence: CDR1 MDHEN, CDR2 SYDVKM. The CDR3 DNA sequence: TGTGCCAGCAGTTCCAACCGGGACAGACCCCTCGAGCAGTACTTC. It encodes CASSSNRDRPLEQYF.

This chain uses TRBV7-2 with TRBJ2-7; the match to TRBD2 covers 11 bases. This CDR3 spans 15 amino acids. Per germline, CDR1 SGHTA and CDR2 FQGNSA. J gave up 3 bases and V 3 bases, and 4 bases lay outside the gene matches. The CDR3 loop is CASSFMGTSGYEQYF. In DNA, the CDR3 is TGTGCCAGCAGCTTCATGGGGACTAGCGGCTACGAGCAGTACTTC.

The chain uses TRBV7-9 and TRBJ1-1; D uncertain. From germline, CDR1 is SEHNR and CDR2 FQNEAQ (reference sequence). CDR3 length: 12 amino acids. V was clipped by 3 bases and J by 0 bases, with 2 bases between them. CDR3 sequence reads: CASSFMNTEAFF. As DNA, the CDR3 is TGTGCCAGCAGCTTTATGAACACTGAAGCTTTCTTT.

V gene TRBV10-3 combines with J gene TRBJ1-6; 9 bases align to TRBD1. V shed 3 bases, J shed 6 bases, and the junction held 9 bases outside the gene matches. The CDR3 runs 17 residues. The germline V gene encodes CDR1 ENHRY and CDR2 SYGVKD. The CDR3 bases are TGTGCCATCAGTGAAGAATACGTGGGACAGGGTAATTCACCCCTCCACTTT. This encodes CAISEEYVGQGNSPLHF.

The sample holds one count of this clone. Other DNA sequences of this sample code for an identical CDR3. In nucleotides, the CDR3 is TGTGCCACCAGTGATTTAGCCAACCAAGAGACCCAGTACTTC. This sequence encodes CATSDLANQETQYF. The rearrangement links TRBV24-1 to TRBJ2-5; D gene ambiguous. V lost 1 base and J 0 bases, leaving 5 bases between the germline ends. Looked up from germline, CDR1 is KGHDR and CDR2 is SFDVKD. CDR3 length equals 14 residues.

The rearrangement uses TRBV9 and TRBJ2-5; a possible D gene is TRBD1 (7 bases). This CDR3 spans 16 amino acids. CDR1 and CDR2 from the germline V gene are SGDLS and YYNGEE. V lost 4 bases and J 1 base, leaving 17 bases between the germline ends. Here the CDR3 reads CASSPSAGQSQETQYF. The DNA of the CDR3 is TGTGCCAGCAGCCCTAGCGCGGGACAGAGCCAAGAGACCCAGTACTTC.